The rows below give T cell receptor beta chains drawn from one sample of a study of blood T cell repertoires in COVID-19. Libraries were prepared by immunoSEQ multiplex PCR; TCRdb keeps only in-frame clonotypes and omits some of them. Of some 80,000 clones listed, around 74% are singletons. What was sequenced was peripheral blood. The receptors originated from a woman of 80 years or more with active or convalescent COVID-19. The CDR3 runs from the conserved cysteine through the conserved F or W. D genes are given only for firm matches. The listing skips clone size in some rows; elsewhere it reads once, few, many or a size class.

TRBD2	once	TRBV11-2	TRBJ2-1	CASSLEGLAIGEQFF	TGTGCCAGCAGCTTAGAGGGACTAGCGATCGGTGAGCAGTTCTTC
NA	NA	TRBV7-9	TRBJ2-1	CASSLLYNEQFF	TGTGCCAGCAGCCTCCTATACAATGAGCAGTTCTTC
NA	once	TRBV5-1	TRBJ1-3	CASSPAGAGNTIYF	TGCGCCAGCAGTCCAGCAGGGGCTGGAAACACCATATATTTT
NA	NA	TRBV7-2	TRBJ2-2	CASSLRGRVTGELFF	TGTGCCAGCAGCTTAAGAGGCAGGGTCACCGGGGAGCTGTTTTTT
NA	NA	TRBV4-3	TRBJ1-5	CASSPQVGTPNQPQHF	TGCGCCAGCAGCCCACAGGTCGGGACACCAAATCAGCCCCAGCATTTT
NA	NA	TRBV6-2/TRBV6-3	TRBJ1-5	CASSYGGGSGQPQHF	TGTGCCAGCAGTTATGGGGGGGGAAGCGGTCAGCCCCAGCATTTT
NA	NA	TRBV7-2	TRBJ1-2	CASSLVIGYGGYTF	TGTGCCAGCAGCTTAGTAATCGGGTACGGTGGCTACACCTTC
NA	few	TRBV7-9	TRBJ1-2	CASSLGGNPLYGYTF	TGTGCCAGCAGCTTAGGAGGGAATCCCCTTTATGGCTACACCTTC
TRBD1	NA	TRBV4-2	TRBJ2-7	CASSHGDRVLYEQYF	TGTGCCAGCAGCCATGGGGACAGGGTGTTGTACGAGCAGTACTTC
NA	NA	TRBV30	TRBJ2-3	CAWTRGQLTDTQYF	TGTGCCTGGACCCGTGGACAGCTCACAGATACGCAGTATTTT
NA	NA	TRBV6-5	TRBJ1-4	CASSYHKVRANEKLFF	TGTGCCAGCAGTTACCATAAGGTCCGGGCTAATGAAAAACTGTTTTTT
TRBD2	NA	TRBV5-1	TRBJ2-3	CASKSGGRVTDTQYF	TGCGCCAGTAAGTCTGGCGGGAGGGTCACAGATACGCAGTATTTT
TRBD1	NA	TRBV28	TRBJ1-2	CASEQQGIYGYTF	TGTGCCAGCGAACAACAGGGGATATATGGCTACACCTTC
NA	NA	TRBV4-3	TRBJ2-6	CASSQDSSSGANVLTF	TGCGCCAGCAGCCAAGATTCCAGCTCTGGGGCCAACGTCCTGACTTTC
NA	NA	TRBV18	TRBJ2-1	CASSPPNTGYNEQFF	TGTGCCAGCTCACCCCCGAACACGGGCTACAATGAGCAGTTCTTC
NA	NA	TRBV14	TRBJ1-3	CASSQGSSINTIYF	TGTGCCAGCAGCCAAGGCAGTTCCATTAACACCATATATTTT
TRBD1	NA	TRBV3-1/TRBV3-2	TRBJ2-7	CASSQVGGADYEQYF	TGTGCCAGCAGCCAAGTAGGGGGCGCCGATTACGAGCAGTACTTC
NA	NA	TRBV30	TRBJ2-2	CAWSRSEGELFF	TGTGCCTGGAGTAGAAGCGAGGGGGAGCTGTTTTTT
NA	NA	TRBV21-1	TRBJ2-2	CAIEVKRNTGELFF	TGTGCCATCGAGGTCAAAAGGAACACCGGGGAGCTGTTTTTT
NA	few	TRBV28	TRBJ1-6	CASSSGGASYNSPLHF	TGTGCCAGCAGTTCAGGAGGAGCCTCCTATAATTCACCCCTCCACTTT
NA	once	TRBV19	TRBJ2-5	CASRLQGRETQYF	TGTGCCAGTAGACTACAGGGAAGAGAGACCCAGTACTTC
NA	NA	TRBV3-1/TRBV3-2	TRBJ2-3	CASSDLRSRTDTQYF	TGTGCCAGCAGCGATCTACGGTCCCGCACAGATACGCAGTATTTT
TRBD1	NA	TRBV9	TRBJ1-6	CASTTGDGYNSPLHF	TGTGCCAGCACAACAGGGGATGGCTATAATTCACCCCTCCACTTT
NA	NA	TRBV25-1	TRBJ2-7	CASSEVQRAEQYF	TGTGCCAGCAGTGAAGTCCAGCGGGCCGAGCAGTACTTC